This entry is about one T cell receptor (beta chain). Antigen specificity is unknown. The record originates from a study of CD8+CD57+ T cells in acquired aplastic anemia. Study-level results: The number of CD8+ CDR3 sequences shared by patients and controls was twenty-nine. Controls did not differ significantly from patients in CD8+ Simpson's diversity.

TCR beta VDJ and CDR3 profiling used genomic DNA as template. MiXCR was run by TCRdb on the reads, yielding one entry per CDR3 protein. The table records 200,000 to 250,000 distinct CDR3 sequences, about 60% of them present only once. Germline V gene data show CDR1 as ENHRY and CDR2 as SYGVKD. The CDR3 has 11 residues. Patients chosen for sequencing had shown CD8+CD57+ cell expansion by flow cytometry. Patients had not yet gotten any therapy when their blood was taken for sampling. Sequenced material: sorted CD4+, CD8+, or CD8+CD57+ T cells (not recorded which) from PBMCs. The chain joins TRBV10-3 to TRBJ2-7; no firm D call. The J call is in doubt because the DNA end fits TRBJ2-1 better. The clonotype was recovered from a human donor with aplastic anemia. CDR3 in amino acids: CAISDENEQFF. The CDR3 nucleotides read TGTGCCATCAGTGACGAAAATGAGCAGTTCTTC.